Each of the 14 T cell receptor beta chains below was sequenced from the same sample in a study of shared clonotypes between healthy human individuals. Generated by immunoSEQ multiplex PCR, the TCRdb table keeps only in-frame clones and is missing some. Of about 710,000 clones detected, around four fifths appear once; the ten largest clones hold around 1.7%. The sample taken for sequencing was memory CD4+ T cells sorted from blood. As to subset: CD45RA-negative fraction. The source of these receptors is a woman in her 30s in good health.

This chain uses TRBV30 with TRBJ2-1; TRBD2 agrees at 8 bases. After removal of 0 bases from V and 7 bases from J, the junction contained 8 bases not matched to a gene. The CDR3 is made up of 15 amino acids. Germline-derived CDR1 and CDR2 are GTSNPN and SVGIG (reference sequence). The CDR3 reads CAWSVRSGGLNEQFF. The DNA for the CDR3 is TGTGCCTGGAGTGTACGGAGCGGGGGCTTAAATGAGCAGTTCTTC.

The chain is built from TRBV2 and TRBJ1-2, with a weak D call TRBD1 (5 bases). The CDR3 sequence is 13 residues long. Germline CDR1 is SNHLY and CDR2 is FYNNEI. V was shortened by 5 bases and J by 4 bases, with 11 bases between the two germline ends. The CDR3 is CASSNGGIYGYTF. The CDR3 DNA is TGTGCCAGCAGTAATGGGGGGATCTATGGCTACACCTTC.

This clone has just a few counts. The genes are TRBV19 and TRBJ1-1; 7 bases match TRBD1. The CDR3 has 10 amino acids. The trim removed 9 bases at V and 10 bases at J, leaving 5 bases unmatched. Germline V gene data show CDR1 as LNHDA and CDR2 as SQIVND (reference sequence). The CDR3 region is CASGQVRAFF. Here the CDR3 DNA reads TGTGCCAGCGGACAGGTTAGAGCTTTCTTT. Full variable domain (missing parts from reference TRBV19 and TRBJ1-1): DGGITQSPKYLFRKEGQNVTLSCEQNLNHDAMYWYRQDPGQGLRLIYYSQIVNDFQKGDIAEGYSVSREKKESFPLTVTSAQKNPTAFYLCASGQVRAFFGQGTRLTVV.

The chain joins TRBV6-1 to TRBJ2-5; TRBD1 is a possible D gene (5 bases). The closer fit of TRBJ2-7 to the DNA end suggests the J call may be wrong. The CDR3 runs to 12 residues. Germline values: CDR1 MNHNS, CDR2 SASEGT. CDR3 loop: CASSAAGIEQYF. CDR3 in DNA: TGTGCCAGCAGTGCCGCAGGGATCGAGCAGTACTTC.

V is TRBV30 and J is TRBJ2-7; TRBD2 aligns across 9 bases. V gave up 2 bases and J gave up 5 bases; unmatched junction bases: 4. Germline CDR1 GTSNPN, CDR2 SVGIG (reference sequence). The CDR3 has 13 amino acids. The CDR3 DNA is TGTGCCTGGAGTTTAGCGGGAGACGACGAGCAGTACTTC. Protein: CAWSLAGDDEQYF.

The gene calls are TRBV6-4 and TRBJ2-3; TRBD2 matches at 9 bases. The CDR3 is made up of 15 amino acids. Trimming removed 3 bases from V and 2 bases from J; junction bases left unmatched: 3. Per germline, CDR1 MRHNA and CDR2 SNTAGT. As DNA, the CDR3 is TGTGCCAGCAGTGAAGTAGCGGGAGTCACAGATACGCAGTATTTT. Amino acids: CASSEVAGVTDTQYF.

This chain links TRBV5-1 with TRBJ2-5, with 9 bases aligning to TRBD2. There are 15 residues in the CDR3. The junction had 9 bases not matched to a gene; V was cut back by 4 bases and J by 5 bases. Germline-derived CDR1 and CDR2 are SGHRS and YFSETQ. CDR3 DNA: TGCGCCAGCAGCGCTTCGGGACTAGCTAGGGAGACCCAGTACTTC. This gives the protein CASSASGLARETQYF. The full variable domain, with the rest looked up from reference TRBV5-1 and TRBJ2-5, is KAGVTQTPRYLIKTRGQQVTLSCSPISGHRSVSWYQQTPGQGLQFLFEYFSETQRNKGNFPGRFSGRQFSNSRSEMNVSTLELGDSALYLCASSASGLARETQYFGPGTRLLVL.

The chain recombines TRBV5-1 with TRBJ2-1; the match to TRBD2 covers 7 bases. Germline V gene sequence: CDR1 SGHRS, CDR2 YFSETQ. The CDR3 length is 15 residues. Trimming took 5 bases from V and 2 from J; bases not matched to a gene: 7. The CDR3 DNA reads as TGCGCCAGCAGACAGCGGGAAGATACCTACAATGAGCAGTTCTTC. It encodes CASRQREDTYNEQFF.

The genes are TRBV6-5 and TRBJ2-2, with D possibly being TRBD1 or TRBD2 (6 bases each). Trimming cost V 0 bases and J 6 bases, with 14 bases left between them. Germline V gene sequence: CDR1 MNHEY, CDR2 SVGAGI. The CDR3 runs 16 residues. The CDR3: CASSYSGGARAGELFF. DNA of the CDR3: TGTGCCAGCAGTTACTCGGGGGGCGCCAGGGCCGGGGAGCTGTTTTTT.

V and J are TRBV18 and TRBJ2-7, with 9 bases lining up with TRBD2. This CDR3 has 15 residues. The trim removed 3 bases at V and 0 bases at J, leaving 3 bases unmatched. CDR1 is KGHSH and CDR2 is LQKENI in the germline V gene. The CDR3 sequence: CASSPGLARSYEQYF. As DNA, the CDR3 is TGTGCCAGCTCACCGGGACTAGCACGCTCCTACGAGCAGTACTTC.

A word on this clone: One junction end disagrees with the germline gene, perhaps due to a read error. This chain uses TRBV7-6 with TRBJ1-1; D unresolved. The CDR3 runs 16 residues. From germline, CDR1 is SGHVS and CDR2 FNYEAQ. The CDR3 nucleotides read TGTGCCAGCAGCCACGGAGCCAGCCGCGAGAACGCTGAAGCTTTCTTT. Translation gives CASSHGASRENAEAFF.

A single count supports this clone. CDR3 amino acids: CASRGGRRYEQFF. CDR3 in DNA: TGTGCCAGCAGAGGCGGGAGGCGGTATGAGCAGTTCTTC. The chain employs TRBV5-4 and TRBJ2-1; 8 bases are a match to TRBD2. J gave up 8 bases and V 5 bases, and 6 bases lay outside the gene matches. The CDR3 contains 13 residues. The germline V gene has CDR1 SGHNT and CDR2 YYREEE (reference sequence).

The chain links TRBV29-1 to TRBJ2-7; D remains ambiguous. V shed 6 bases and J shed 3 bases, with 15 bases lying between them. The CDR3 contains 13 residues. Per germline, CDR1 SQVTM and CDR2 ANQGSEA. CDR3 DNA sequence: TGCAGCGTCTGGCGACCCGCCGACTACGAGCAGTACTTC. Translating it yields CSVWRPADYEQYF.

CDR3 in DNA: TGCGCCAGCAGCTTTCGGGTTAGCGGAACCTACGAGCAGTACTTC. Translation gives CASSFRVSGTYEQYF. The chain employs TRBV5-1 and TRBJ2-7; D is possibly TRBD2 (6 bases). Germline loops: CDR1 SGHRS, CDR2 YFSETQ. CDR3 length: 15 residues. Trimming removed 2 bases at V and 2 bases at J, with 14 bases between.